Listed here is a single TCR beta chain. TCRdb ran MiXCR on the PCR reads and lists one entry per CDR3 protein. The sample includes some 97,000 distinct CDR3 sequences, roughly a third seen only once; the top ten take around 4.2%. Germline V CDR1 and CDR2: SGDLS, YYNGEE. CDR3 size: 17 residues. J gave up 0 bases and V 3 bases, and 8 bases lay outside the gene matches. Sorted cells numbering roughly 19,000 to 1,100,000, with 10%, 30% or 50% RNA, yielded the naive CD8 libraries. The data stem from a study of molecular identifiers for immune sequencing clone quantification. The V call is TRBV9, the J call TRBJ2-1; TRBD2 aligns across 8 bases. The sequenced sample was naive CD8+ T cells from blood, with Jurkat cell RNA spiked in. Subset reported: FACS-sorted CD8+CD4-CCR7+CD45RA+ naive T cells. This sequence was found in a human donor in good health. Some libraries in this study had Jurkat cell RNA spiked in. The CDR3 here is CASSGPRSGSSYNEQFF. CDR3 coding DNA: TGTGCCAGCAGCGGCCCTAGGAGCGGGAGCTCCTACAATGAGCAGTTCTTC.